This T cell receptor beta chain was captured in a study of human T cells and chemical hapten exposure. TCRdb processed the RACE reads anew with MiXCR; each CDR3 protein has one entry. The repertoire includes 240,000 or so distinct CDR3 sequences, about 9% of them detected once, and less than 3% sits in the top ten. CDR1 and CDR2 (germline): SQVTM, ANQGSEA. The CDR3 has 14 residues. Trimming removed 6 bases from V and 3 bases from J; junction bases left unmatched: 7. As to time point: pre-sensitization, week 0. Treatment: therapeutic diphenylcyclopropenone sensitization with weekly scalp DPC. The input for sequencing was whole blood, taken in connection with sensitization to the hapten diphenylcyclopropenone (DPC). The source is a woman aged 40 to 50 with alopecia areata. Some clones in this sample may be carry-over from other donors' samples. J is TRBJ2-1 and V is TRBV29-1, with TRBD2 matching 8 bases. The CDR3 bases are TGCAGCGTCGTCCTAGCGGGCTACTACAATGAGCAGTTCTTC. Its protein product is CSVVLAGYYNEQFF.